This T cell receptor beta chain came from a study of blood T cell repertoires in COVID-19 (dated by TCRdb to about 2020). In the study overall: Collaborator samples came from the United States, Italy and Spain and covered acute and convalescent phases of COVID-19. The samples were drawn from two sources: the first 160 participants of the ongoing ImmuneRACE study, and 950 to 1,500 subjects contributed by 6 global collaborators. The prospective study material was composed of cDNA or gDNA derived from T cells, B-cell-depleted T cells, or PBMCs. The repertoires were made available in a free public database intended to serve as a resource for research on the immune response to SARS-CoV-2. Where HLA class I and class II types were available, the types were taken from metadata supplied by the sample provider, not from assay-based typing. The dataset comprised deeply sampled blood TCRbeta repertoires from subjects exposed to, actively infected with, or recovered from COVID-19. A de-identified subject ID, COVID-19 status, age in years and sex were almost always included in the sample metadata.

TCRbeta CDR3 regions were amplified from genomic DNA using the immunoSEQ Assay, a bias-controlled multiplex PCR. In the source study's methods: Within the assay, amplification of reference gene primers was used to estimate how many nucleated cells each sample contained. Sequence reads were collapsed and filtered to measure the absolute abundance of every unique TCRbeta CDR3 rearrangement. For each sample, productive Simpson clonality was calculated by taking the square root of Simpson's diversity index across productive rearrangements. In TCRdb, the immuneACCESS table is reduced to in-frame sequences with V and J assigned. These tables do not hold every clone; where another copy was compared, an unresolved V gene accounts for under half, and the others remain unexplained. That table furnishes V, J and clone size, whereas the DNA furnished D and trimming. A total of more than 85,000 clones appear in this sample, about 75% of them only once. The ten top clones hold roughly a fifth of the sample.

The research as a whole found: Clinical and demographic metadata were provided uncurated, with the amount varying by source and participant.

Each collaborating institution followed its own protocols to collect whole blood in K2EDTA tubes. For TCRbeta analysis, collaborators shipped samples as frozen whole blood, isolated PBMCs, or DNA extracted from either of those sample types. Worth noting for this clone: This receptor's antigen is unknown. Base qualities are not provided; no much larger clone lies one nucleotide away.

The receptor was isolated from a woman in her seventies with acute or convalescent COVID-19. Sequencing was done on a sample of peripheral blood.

Here the CDR3 is given as CASSESKQTTVYTF. The bases read TGCGCCAGCAGTGAGTCGAAACAGACGACAGTCTACACCTTC. The chain links TRBV10-1 with TRBJ1-2; TRBD1 is a weak D gene call, 5 bases matching. V and J are truncated by 0 bases and 10 bases respectively, leaving an intervening sequence of 15 bases. CDR1 and CDR2, looked up from the germline V gene (reference sequence), are WNHNN and SYGVQD. From the cysteine through the phenylalanine, the CDR3 covers 14 amino acids. Only the CDR3 region is kept as DNA, spanning 42 bases read in frame from base 1.